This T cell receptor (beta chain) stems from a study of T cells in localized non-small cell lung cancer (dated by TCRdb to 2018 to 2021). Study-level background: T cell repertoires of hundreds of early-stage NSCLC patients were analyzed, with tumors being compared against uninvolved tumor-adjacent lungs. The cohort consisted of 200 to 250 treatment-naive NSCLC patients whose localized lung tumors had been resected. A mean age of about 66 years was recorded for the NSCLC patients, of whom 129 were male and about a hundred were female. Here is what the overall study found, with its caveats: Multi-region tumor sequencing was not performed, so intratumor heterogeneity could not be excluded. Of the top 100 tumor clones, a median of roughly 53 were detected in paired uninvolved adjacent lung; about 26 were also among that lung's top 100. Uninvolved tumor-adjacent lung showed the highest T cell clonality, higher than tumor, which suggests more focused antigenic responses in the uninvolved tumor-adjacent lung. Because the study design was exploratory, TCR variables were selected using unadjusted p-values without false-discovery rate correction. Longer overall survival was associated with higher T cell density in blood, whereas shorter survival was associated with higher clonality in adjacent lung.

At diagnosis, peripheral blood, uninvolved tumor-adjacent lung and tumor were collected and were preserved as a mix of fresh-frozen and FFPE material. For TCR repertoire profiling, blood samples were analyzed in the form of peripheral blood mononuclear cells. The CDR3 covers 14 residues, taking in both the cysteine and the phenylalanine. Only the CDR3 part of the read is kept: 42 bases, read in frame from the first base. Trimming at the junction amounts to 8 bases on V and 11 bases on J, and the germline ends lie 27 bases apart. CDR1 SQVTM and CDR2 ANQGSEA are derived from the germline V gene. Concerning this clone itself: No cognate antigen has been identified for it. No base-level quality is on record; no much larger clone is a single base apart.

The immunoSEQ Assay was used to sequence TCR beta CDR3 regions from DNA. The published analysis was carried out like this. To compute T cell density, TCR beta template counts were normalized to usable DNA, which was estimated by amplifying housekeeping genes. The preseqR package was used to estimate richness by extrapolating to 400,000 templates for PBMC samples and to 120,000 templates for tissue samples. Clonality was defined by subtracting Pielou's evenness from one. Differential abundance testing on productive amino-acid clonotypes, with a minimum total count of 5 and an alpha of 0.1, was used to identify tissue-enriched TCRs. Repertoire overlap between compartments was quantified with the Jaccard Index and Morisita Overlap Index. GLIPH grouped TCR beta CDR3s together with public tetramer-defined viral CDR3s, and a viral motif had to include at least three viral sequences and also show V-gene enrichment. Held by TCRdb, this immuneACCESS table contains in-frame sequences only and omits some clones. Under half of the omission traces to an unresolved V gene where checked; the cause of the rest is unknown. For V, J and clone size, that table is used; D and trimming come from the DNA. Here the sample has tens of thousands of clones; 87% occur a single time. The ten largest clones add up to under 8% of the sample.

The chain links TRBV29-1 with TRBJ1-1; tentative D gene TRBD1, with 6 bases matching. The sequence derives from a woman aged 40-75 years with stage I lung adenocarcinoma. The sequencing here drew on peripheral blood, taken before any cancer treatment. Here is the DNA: TGCAGCTCGTTAAACATCGCGGGGGCCGCGCGCGCTTTCTTT. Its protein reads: CSSLNIAGAARAFF.